Below are 7 T cell receptor beta chains sequenced from a single sample in a study of radiotherapy plus CTLA-4 blockade in lung cancer. Libraries were prepared by immunoSEQ multiplex PCR; TCRdb keeps only in-frame clonotypes and omits some of them. The sample includes about 62,000 clones, 76% seen only once; the top ten take about 3%. Sequencing was performed on peripheral blood, taken from a patient treated with radiotherapy plus ipilimumab. These receptors came from a human donor with non-small cell lung cancer who had a complete response to radiotherapy plus ipilimumab.

The V and J genes are TRBV7-8 and TRBJ2-2, with 10 bases identical to TRBD2. The germline V gene has CDR1 SGHVS and CDR2 FQNEAQ. The CDR3 is 17 residues long. V was pared by 2 bases and J by 1 base, with 4 bases of the junction left unmatched. The CDR3 protein is CASSLTRTSGNTGELFF. For the CDR3, the DNA is TGTGCCAGCAGCTTAACAAGGACTAGCGGGAACACCGGGGAGCTGTTTTTT.

The CDR3 nucleotides read TGTGCCACCAGCAGAGAGAGCGGAAAGGGAAGGCCTGAAGCTTTCTTT. Protein product: CATSRESGKGRPEAFF. V and J are TRBV15 and TRBJ1-1; D uncertain. The germline V gene has CDR1 LNHNV and CDR2 YYDKDF (reference sequence). The CDR3 has 16 amino acids. V lost 0 bases and J lost 6, with 17 bases in between.

The rearrangement uses TRBV2 and TRBJ1-5; D is ambiguous. The CDR3 has 12 amino acids. In germline, CDR1 is SNHLY, CDR2 FYNNEI. The V end lost 7 bases, the J end lost 6 bases, and 10 bases lay between the germline ends. The CDR3 reads CASNGNGQPQHF. The DNA for the CDR3 is TGTGCCAGCAATGGTAACGGTCAGCCCCAGCATTTT.

The chain combines TRBV11-2 with TRBJ2-5; 8 positions agree with TRBD1. Trimming removed 1 base from V and 5 bases from J; junction bases left unmatched: 9. CDR1 and CDR2 (germline): SGHAT, FQNNGV. The CDR3 covers 16 residues. Written as DNA, the CDR3 is TGTGCCAGCAGCTTAGGGAACAGGGGGAAGGGGGAGACCCAGTACTTC. It is translated as CASSLGNRGKGETQYF.

The rearrangement links TRBV19 to TRBJ1-3; a possible D gene is TRBD1 (5 bases). Germline V gene data show CDR1 as LNHDA and CDR2 as SQIVND (reference sequence). The CDR3 is 15 residues long. V lost 7 bases and J lost 3, with 16 bases in between. CDR3 coding DNA: TGTGCCAGTATACCGGGACGGGAGCTTGGAAACACCATATATTTT. Translated: CASIPGRELGNTIYF.

CDR3 sequence (DNA): TGTGCCAGCAGCTTAGGCACTTATTGGAATGAGCAGTTCTTC. Amino acid sequence: CASSLGTYWNEQFF. The V and J genes are TRBV7-9 and TRBJ2-1; D is undetermined. In germline, CDR1 is SEHNR, CDR2 FQNEAQ (reference sequence). The CDR3 spans 14 residues. Trimming shortened V by 1 base and J by 7 bases, and 11 bases separated the two germline ends. Full variable domain (missing parts from reference TRBV7-9 and TRBJ2-1): DTGVSQNPRHKITKRGQNVTFRCDPISEHNRLYWYRQTLGQGPEFLTYFQNEAQLEKSRLLSDRFSAERPKGSFSTLEIQRTEQGDSAMYLCASSLGTYWNEQFFGPGTRLTVL.

The chain links TRBV2 to TRBJ1-3, with unresolved D. This CDR3 has 14 amino acids. Germline V CDR1 and CDR2: SNHLY, FYNNEI. Trimming took 5 bases from V and 0 from J, leaving 8 bases between them. CDR3 coding DNA: TGTGCCAGCAGTTTCCGTTCCTCTGGAAACACCATATATTTT. It specifies CASSFRSSGNTIYF.